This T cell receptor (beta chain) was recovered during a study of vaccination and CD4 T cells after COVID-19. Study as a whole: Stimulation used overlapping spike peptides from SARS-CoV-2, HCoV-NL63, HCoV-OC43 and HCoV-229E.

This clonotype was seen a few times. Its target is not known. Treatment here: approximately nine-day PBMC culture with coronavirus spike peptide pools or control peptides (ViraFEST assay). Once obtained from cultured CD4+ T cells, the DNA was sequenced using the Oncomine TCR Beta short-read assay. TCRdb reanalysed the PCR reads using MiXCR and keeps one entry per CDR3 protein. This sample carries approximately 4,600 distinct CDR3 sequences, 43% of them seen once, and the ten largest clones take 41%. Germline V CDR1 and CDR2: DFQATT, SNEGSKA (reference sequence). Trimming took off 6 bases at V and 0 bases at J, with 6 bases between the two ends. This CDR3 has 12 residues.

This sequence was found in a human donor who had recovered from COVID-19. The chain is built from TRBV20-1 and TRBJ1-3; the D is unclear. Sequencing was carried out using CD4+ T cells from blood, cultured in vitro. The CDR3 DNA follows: TGCAGTGCCTCATCCTCTGGAAACACCATATATTTT. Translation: CSASSSGNTIYF.